The T cell receptor beta chain under discussion was sequenced for a study of cytomegalovirus exposure and HLA in healthy donors (dated by TCRdb to about 2017). Describing the broader study: A later analysis indicated that the roughly 130 validation repertoires were generated on the platform also employed for the 700 or so repertoires of the first cohort. To predict cytomegalovirus infection status, the study brought together high-throughput TCR immunosequencing, statistical association of individual TCRs with disease status, and machine learning. The aim of the study was to test whether cataloging public T cell receptors could identify signatures of past pathogen exposure. In addition to the first cohort of 650 to 750 subjects, a separate validation cohort of approximately 120 different subjects was used.

In regard to this clone: What this receptor recognizes is not known. Base qualities are missing; no much larger clone stands one base away.

Library preparation employed the immunoSEQ multiplex PCR assay. In the source study's methods: A statistical classification framework was built for diagnosing cytomegalovirus status from the catalog of TCR beta chain sequences. Here the immuneACCESS table is served through TCRdb, limited to in-frame sequences with V and J called. Missing clones are a known gap in these copies; in checked studies unresolved V genes cover under half, and the rest lacks a known reason. That table furnishes V, J and clone size, whereas the DNA furnished D and trimming. A total of a few hundred thousand clones appear in this sample, 90% of them only once. The leading ten clones occupy about 0.36% of the sample. The donors were included in the validation cohort of 130 or so subjects, a group kept apart from the roughly 670-subject first cohort. The CDR3, cysteine through phenylalanine, is 18 amino acids long. Just the 54-base CDR3 DNA is kept, in frame starting at base 1. Looking up the germline V gene yields CDR1 MNHGY and CDR2 SAAAGT. V lost 4 bases and J lost 3 bases, and the count of bases not matched to a germline gene is 11.

The paper as a whole reports these results and caveats: A few of the identified cytomegalovirus-associated TCR beta chains were confirmed in vitro to be specific for cytomegalovirus antigens. It was suggested by the authors that the approach could potentially be generalized to other disease states and immunological phenotypes. The study gave a list of 150 to 200 TCR beta chains associated with cytomegalovirus. While some public TCRs were present in many individuals, most TCR sequences turned up only very rarely across donors. Cytomegalovirus status was reported to be diagnosed by the classifier with high specificity and sensitivity in both the original and validation cohorts. Of the cluster scores, about 94% were above 0 in a later analysis, which found that TCRs clustered in the first cohort also tended to co-occur in the 120 or so validation repertoires. A later analysis had no HLA typing for the validation cohort, so co-occurrence there was scored across all 130 or so repertoires.

The sequencing sample was made of PBMCs. This clonotype was sampled from a woman between 18 and 29 years old in good health and CMV-seronegative. The rearrangement combines TRBV6-8 with TRBJ2-2; TRBD2 aligns with 10 central bases. The sequence in DNA is TGTGCCAGCAGTTCGTCCGGACTAGCGGATCCCCACACCGGGGAGCTGTTTTTT. It encodes CASSSSGLADPHTGELFF.